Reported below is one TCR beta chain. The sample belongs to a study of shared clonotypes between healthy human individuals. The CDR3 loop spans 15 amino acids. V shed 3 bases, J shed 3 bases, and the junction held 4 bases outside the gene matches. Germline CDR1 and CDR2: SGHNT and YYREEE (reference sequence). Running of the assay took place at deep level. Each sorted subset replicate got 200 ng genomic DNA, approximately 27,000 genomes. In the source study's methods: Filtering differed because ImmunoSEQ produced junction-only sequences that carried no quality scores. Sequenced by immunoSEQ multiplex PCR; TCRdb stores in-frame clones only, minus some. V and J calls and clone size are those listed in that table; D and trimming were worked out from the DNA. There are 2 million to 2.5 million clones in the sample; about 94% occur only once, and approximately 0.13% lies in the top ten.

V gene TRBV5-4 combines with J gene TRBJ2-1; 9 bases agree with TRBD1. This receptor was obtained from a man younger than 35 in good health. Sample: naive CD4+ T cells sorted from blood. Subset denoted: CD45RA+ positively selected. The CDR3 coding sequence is TGTGCCAGCAGCTACCCGGGACAGGGCTACAATGAGCAGTTCTTC. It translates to CASSYPGQGYNEQFF.